This TCR beta chain was recorded in a study of tumor-infiltrating lymphocytes in primary liver carcinoma. Reverse transcription of approximately 500 ng total RNA with a constant-region primer produced TCR beta cDNA. Slightly modified ARM-PCR with three nested multiplex PCR rounds yielded TCR beta libraries. It was with TRBV1-TRBV30 forward primers and a C-beta reverse primer that the first two PCR rounds were run, at 10 to 11 cycles each. TCRdb reprocessed the multiplex PCR reads with MiXCR, giving one entry per CDR3 protein. The sample has approximately 110,000 distinct CDR3 sequences, 64% seen once. For each extraction, RNA and DNA were obtained together from about 20-30 mg of unsorted bulk tissue. Surgical resection served as treatment for the primary liver carcinoma of these patients. Every tumor sample had over 85% viable tumor cells. This clonotype has a single count. One base away lies a much larger clone, so this may be a sequencing read error.

Per the germline V gene, CDR1 is SGHDN and CDR2 is FVKESK. The CDR3 sequence is 13 residues long. V usage is TRBV14 and J usage is TRBJ1-2, with TRBD1 matching over 7 bases. Sequenced: liver tumor tissue from sampling region 3. The subset here: tumor region T3, left-lateral pole. This clonotype was sampled from a woman aged 55 to 70 with primary liver carcinoma and hepatitis B virus infection. CDR3 protein: CASNQRTGYGYTF. The CDR3 nucleotides read TGTGCCAGCAACCAAAGGACAGGTTATGGCTACACCTTC.